This T cell receptor (beta chain) was profiled in a study of cytomegalovirus exposure and HLA in healthy donors. V lost 7 bases and J lost 7, with 11 bases in between. The CDR3 runs 13 residues. CDR1 and CDR2 (germline): SNHLY, FYNNEI. Primers for the PCR totalled 60 Vbeta and 13 Jbeta. Measured with immunoSEQ multiplex PCR; TCRdb has only the in-frame clones, and not every one. The repertoire holds more than 110,000 clones, with around 75% as singletons. This chain links TRBV2 with TRBJ1-6; no clear D. This receptor was taken from a female donor in good health and CMV-seronegative. The specimen was PBMCs. The CDR3 DNA is TGTGCCAGCAAAGAGGGTCGGAATTCACCCCTCCACTTT. It codes for CASKEGRNSPLHF. The full variable domain, in which reference TRBV2 and TRBJ1-6 provide the parts outside the CDR3, is EPEVTQTPSHQVTQMGQEVILRCVPISNHLYFYWYRQILGQKVEFLVSFYNNEISEKSEIFDDQFSVERPDGSNFTLKIRSTKLEDSAMYFCASKEGRNSPLHFGNGTRLTVT.